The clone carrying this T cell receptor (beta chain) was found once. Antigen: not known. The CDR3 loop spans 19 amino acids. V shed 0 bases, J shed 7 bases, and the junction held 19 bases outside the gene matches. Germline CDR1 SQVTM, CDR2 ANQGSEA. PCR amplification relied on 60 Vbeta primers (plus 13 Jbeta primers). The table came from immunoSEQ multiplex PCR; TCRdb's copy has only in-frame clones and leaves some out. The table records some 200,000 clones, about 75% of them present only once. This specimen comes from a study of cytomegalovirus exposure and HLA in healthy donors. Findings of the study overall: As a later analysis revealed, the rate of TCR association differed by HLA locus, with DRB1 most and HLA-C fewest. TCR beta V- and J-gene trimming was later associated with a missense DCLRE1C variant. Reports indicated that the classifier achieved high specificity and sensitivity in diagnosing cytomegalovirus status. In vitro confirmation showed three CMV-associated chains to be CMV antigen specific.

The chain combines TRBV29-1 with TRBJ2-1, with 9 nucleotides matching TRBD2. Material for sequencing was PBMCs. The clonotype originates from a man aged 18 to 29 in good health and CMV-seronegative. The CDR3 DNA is TGCAGCGTTGAAGATCATCCCCTCCGGGTAGCGGGAGTTATAAATGAGCAGTTCTTC. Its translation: CSVEDHPLRVAGVINEQFF.